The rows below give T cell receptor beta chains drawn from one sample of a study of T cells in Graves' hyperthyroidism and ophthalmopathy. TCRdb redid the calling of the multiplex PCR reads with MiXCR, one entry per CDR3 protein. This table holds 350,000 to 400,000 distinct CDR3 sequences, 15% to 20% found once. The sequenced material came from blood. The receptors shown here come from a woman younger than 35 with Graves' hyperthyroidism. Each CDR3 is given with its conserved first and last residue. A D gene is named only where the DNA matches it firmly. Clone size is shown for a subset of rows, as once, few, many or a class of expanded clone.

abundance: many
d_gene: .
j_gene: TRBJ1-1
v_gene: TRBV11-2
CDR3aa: CASSLEPGDEALF
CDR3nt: TGTGCCAGCAGCTTAGAGCCCGGAGACGAAGCTCTCTTT

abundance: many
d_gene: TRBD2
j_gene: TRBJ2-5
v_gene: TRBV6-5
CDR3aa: CASSYDSGGIQETQYF
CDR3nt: TGTGCCAGCAGTTACGATAGCGGGGGGATACAAGAGACCCAGTACTTC

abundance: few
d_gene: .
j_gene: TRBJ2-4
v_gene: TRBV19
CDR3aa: CASSIGGTSGIQYF
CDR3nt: TGTGCCAGTAGTATAGGGGGGACGTCGGGCATTCAGTACTTC

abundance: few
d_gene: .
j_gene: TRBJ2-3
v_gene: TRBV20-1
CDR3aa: CSARDSGPPGDTQYF
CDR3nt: TGCAGTGCTAGAGATTCCGGACCACCAGGAGATACGCAGTATTTT

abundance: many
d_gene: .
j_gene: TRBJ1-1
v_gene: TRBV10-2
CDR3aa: CASSEEEGTEAFF
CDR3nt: TGCGCCAGCAGTGAGGAGGAGGGCACTGAAGCTTTCTTT

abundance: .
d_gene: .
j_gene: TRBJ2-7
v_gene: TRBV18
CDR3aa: CASSPHGGSDEQYF
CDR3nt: TGTGCCAGCTCACCACACGGGGGCAGCGACGAGCAGTACTTC

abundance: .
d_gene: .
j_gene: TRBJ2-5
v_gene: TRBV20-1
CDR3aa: CSAAAWVETQYF
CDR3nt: TGCAGTGCCGCGGCCTGGGTAGAGACCCAGTACTTC

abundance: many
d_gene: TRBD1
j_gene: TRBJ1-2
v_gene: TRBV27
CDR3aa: CASSSDRGLPPYGYTF
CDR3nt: TGTGCCAGCAGTTCAGACAGGGGGCTACCCCCTTATGGCTACACCTTC

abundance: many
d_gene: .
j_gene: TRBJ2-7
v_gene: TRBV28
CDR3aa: CASTLQAEIYEQYF
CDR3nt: TGTGCCAGCACACTACAGGCGGAGATATACGAGCAGTACTTC

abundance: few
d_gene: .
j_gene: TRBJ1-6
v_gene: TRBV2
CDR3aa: CASRVLYETPLHF
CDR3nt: TGTGCCAGCAGAGTTCTATACGAGACACCCCTCCACTTT

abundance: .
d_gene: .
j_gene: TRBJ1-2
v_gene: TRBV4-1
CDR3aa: CASSGSKGYTF
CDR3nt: TGCGCCAGCAGCGGCAGTAAAGGCTACACCTTC

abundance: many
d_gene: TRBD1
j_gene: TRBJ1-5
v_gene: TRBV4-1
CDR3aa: CASSQAGTGNQPQHF
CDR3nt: TGCGCCAGCAGCCAGGCCGGGACAGGGAATCAGCCCCAGCATTTT

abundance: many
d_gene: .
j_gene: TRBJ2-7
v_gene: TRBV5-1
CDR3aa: CASSLAGDQQYF
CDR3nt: TGCGCCAGCAGCTTGGCCGGGGATCAGCAGTACTTC

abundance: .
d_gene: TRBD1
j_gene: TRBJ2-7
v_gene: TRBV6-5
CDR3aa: CASSYGSGQGFSYEQYF
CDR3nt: TGTGCCAGCAGTTACGGTTCGGGACAGGGATTTTCCTACGAGCAGTACTTC

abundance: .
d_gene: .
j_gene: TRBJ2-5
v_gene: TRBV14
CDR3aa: CASSHTKETQYF
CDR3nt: TGTGCCAGCAGCCATACTAAAGAGACCCAGTACTTC

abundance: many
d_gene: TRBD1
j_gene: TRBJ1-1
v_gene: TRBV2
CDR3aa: CASSQSGQRTEAFF
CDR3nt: TGTGCCAGCAGTCAATCGGGACAGCGCACTGAAGCTTTCTTT

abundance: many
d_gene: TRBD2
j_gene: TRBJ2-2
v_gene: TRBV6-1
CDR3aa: CASLTSGGAPGELFF
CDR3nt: TGTGCCAGCTTAACTAGCGGGGGGGCCCCCGGGGAGCTGTTTTTT

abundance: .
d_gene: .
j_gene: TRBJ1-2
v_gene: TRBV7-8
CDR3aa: CASSRGGTNYGYTF
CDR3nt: TGTGCCAGCAGCCGAGGGGGGACTAACTATGGCTACACCTTC

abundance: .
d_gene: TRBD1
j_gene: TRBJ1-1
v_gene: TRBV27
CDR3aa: CASSSSDRGTEAFF
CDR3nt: TGTGCCAGCAGTTCGTCGGACAGGGGCACTGAAGCTTTCTTT

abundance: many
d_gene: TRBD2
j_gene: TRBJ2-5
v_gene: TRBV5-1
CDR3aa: CASSTGPTSGGMETQYF
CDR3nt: TGCGCCAGCAGCACGGGCCCGACTAGCGGGGGGATGGAGACCCAGTACTTC

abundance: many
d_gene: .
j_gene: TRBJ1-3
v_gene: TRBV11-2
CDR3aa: CASSLDWGGPGYRNTIYF
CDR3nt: TGTGCCAGCAGCCTGGACTGGGGGGGACCCGGCTATCGAAACACCATATATTTT

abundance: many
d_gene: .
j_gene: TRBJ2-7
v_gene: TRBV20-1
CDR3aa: CSAPIQGHYEQYF
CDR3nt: TGCAGTGCTCCCATCCAGGGCCACTACGAGCAGTACTTC

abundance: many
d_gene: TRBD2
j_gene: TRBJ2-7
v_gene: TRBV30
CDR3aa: CAWSLLAGGREQYF
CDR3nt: TGTGCCTGGAGTCTGCTAGCGGGGGGGCGAGAGCAGTACTTC

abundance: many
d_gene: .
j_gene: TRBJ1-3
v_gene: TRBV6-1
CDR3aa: CAIRSSGSTIYF
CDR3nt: TGTGCCATCCGCTCGTCTGGAAGCACCATATATTTT

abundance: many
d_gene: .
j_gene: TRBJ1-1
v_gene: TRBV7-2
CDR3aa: CASSLSGGILNTEAFF
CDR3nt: TGTGCCAGCAGCTTATCGGGCGGGATATTGAACACTGAAGCTTTCTTT

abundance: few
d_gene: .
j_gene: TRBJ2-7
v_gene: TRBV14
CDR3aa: CASSQDRGTFSIYEQYF
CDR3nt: TGTGCCAGCAGCCAAGATCGCGGGACCTTTAGCATCTACGAGCAGTACTTC

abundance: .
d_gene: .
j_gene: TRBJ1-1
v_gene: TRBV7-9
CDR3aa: CASGRGMTEAFF
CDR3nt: TGTGCCAGCGGGAGGGGAATGACTGAAGCTTTCTTT

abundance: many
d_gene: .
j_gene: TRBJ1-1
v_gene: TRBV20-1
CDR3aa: CSCTRVMNTEAFF
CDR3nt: TGCAGTTGTACCCGGGTCATGAACACTGAAGCTTTCTTT

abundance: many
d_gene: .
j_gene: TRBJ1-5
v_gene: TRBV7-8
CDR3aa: CASSFSVSNQPQHF
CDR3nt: TGTGCCAGCAGCTTTTCGGTCAGCAATCAGCCCCAGCATTTT

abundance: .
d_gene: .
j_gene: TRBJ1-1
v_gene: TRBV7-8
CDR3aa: CASSLARPGGAFF
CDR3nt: TGTGCCAGCAGCTTAGCGCGGCCAGGCGGTGCTTTCTTT

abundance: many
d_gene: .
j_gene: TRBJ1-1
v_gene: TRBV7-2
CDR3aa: CASSPSGIVNTEAFF
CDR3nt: TGTGCCAGCAGCCCATCGGGCATCGTGAACACTGAAGCTTTCTTT

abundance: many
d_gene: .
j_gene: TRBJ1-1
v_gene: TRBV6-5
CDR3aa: CASSYIREGPFTEAFF
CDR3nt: TGTGCCAGCAGTTACATCAGAGAGGGCCCGTTCACTGAAGCTTTCTTT

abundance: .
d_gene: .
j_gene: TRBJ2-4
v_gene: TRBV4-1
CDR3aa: CASSQPLSGIKYF
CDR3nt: TGCGCCAGCAGCCAACCCCTTAGTGGCATTAAGTACTTC

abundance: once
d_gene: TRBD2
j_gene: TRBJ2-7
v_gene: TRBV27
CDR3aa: CASSLTPGTSSYEQYF
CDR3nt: TGTGCCAGCAGTTTAACCCCCGGGACTAGTTCCTACGAGCAGTACTTC

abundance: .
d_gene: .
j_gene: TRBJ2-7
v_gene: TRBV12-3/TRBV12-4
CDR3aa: CASSLDSYSYEQYF
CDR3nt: TGTGCCAGCAGTTTAGACTCATATTCCTACGAGCAGTACTTC

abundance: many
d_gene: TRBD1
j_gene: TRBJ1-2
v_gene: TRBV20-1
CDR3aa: CSANKPGTGGNYGYTF
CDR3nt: TGCAGTGCGAACAAGCCCGGGACAGGGGGGAACTATGGCTACACCTTC

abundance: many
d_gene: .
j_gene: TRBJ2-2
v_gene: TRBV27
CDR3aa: CASSFTAGELFF
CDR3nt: TGTGCCAGCAGTTTCACCGCCGGGGAGCTGTTTTTT

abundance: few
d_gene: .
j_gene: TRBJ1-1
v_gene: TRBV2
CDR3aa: CASNIRDHIGRGAFF
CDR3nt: TGTGCCAGCAACATCCGGGACCATATCGGCCGAGGAGCTTTCTTT

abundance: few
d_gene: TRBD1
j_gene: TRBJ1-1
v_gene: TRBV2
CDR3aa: CASSEILAGGGEAFF
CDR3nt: TGTGCCAGCAGTGAAATTTTGGCAGGGGGCGGTGAAGCTTTCTTT

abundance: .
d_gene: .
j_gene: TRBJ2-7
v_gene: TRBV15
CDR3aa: CATSREGVGYYEQYF
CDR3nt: TGTGCCACCAGCAGAGAGGGTGTGGGATACTACGAGCAGTACTTC

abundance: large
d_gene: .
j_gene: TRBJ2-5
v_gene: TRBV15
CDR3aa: CATSRIAGETQYF
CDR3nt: TGTGCCACCAGCAGAATAGCCGGAGAGACCCAGTACTTC

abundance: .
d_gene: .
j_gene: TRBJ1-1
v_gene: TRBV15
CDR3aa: CATQRSSRDTEAFF
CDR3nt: TGTGCCACCCAAAGGAGTTCACGGGACACTGAAGCTTTCTTT

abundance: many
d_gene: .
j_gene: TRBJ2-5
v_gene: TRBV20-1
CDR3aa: CSASSGSKETQYF
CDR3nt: TGCAGTGCTAGTTCAGGGTCTAAAGAGACCCAGTACTTC

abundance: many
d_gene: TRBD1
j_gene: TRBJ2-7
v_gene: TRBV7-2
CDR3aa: CASSVLDRVSHEQYF
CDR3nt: TGTGCCAGCAGCGTACTGGACAGGGTCTCCCACGAGCAGTACTTC

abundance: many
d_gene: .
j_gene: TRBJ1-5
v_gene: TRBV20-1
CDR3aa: CSARADSDNQPQHF
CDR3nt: TGCAGTGCTAGAGCAGACAGCGACAATCAGCCCCAGCATTTT

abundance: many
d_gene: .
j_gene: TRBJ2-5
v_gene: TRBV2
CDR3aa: CASQDIQETQYF
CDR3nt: TGTGCCAGCCAGGACATCCAAGAGACCCAGTACTTC

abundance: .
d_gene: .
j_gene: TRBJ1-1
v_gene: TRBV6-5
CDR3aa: CASSYQAGQAFF
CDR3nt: TGTGCCAGCAGTTACCAGGCAGGGCAAGCTTTCTTT

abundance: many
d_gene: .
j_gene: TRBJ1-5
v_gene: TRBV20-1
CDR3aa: CSARLAEGETQPQHF
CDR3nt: TGCAGTGCTAGATTGGCGGAGGGAGAGACACAGCCCCAGCATTTT

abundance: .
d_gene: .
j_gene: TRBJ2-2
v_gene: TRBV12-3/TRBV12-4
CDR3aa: CASSLRFLTGELFF
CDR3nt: TGTGCCAGCAGTTTAAGGTTCTTAACCGGGGAGCTGTTTTTT

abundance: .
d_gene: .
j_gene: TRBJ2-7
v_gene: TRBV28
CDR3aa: CASTGMGDGTYEQYF
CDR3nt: TGTGCCAGCACCGGGATGGGGGACGGAACCTACGAGCAGTACTTC

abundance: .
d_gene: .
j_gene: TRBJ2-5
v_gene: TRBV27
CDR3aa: CASGERSSREETQYF
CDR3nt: TGTGCCAGCGGGGAGAGGTCTAGCCGGGAAGAGACCCAGTACTTC

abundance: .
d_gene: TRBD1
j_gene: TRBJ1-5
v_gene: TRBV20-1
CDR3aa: CSARDWTGGVQPQHF
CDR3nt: TGCAGTGCTAGGGACTGGACAGGGGGCGTCCAGCCCCAGCATTTT

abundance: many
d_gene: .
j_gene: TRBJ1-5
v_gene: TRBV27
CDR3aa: CASSSWTEPGNQPQHF
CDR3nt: TGTGCCAGCAGTTCGTGGACCGAGCCGGGGAATCAGCCCCAGCATTTT

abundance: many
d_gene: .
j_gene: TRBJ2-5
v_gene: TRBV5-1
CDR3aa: CASSVGTASETQYF
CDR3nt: TGCGCCAGCAGCGTTGGGACTGCGAGCGAGACCCAGTACTTC

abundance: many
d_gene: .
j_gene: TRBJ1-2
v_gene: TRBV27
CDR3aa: CASSPGLVGPTYGYTF
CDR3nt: TGTGCCAGCAGCCCTGGCCTTGTGGGGCCTACCTATGGCTACACCTTC

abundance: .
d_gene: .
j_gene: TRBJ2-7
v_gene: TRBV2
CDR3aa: CASSIQSRAVLSYEQYF
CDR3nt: TGTGCCAGCAGTATTCAAAGTCGGGCAGTTTTATCCTACGAGCAGTACTTC

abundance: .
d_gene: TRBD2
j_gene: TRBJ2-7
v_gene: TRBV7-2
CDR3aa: CASCETSGSSYEQYF
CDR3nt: TGTGCCAGCTGCGAGACTAGCGGATCCTCCTACGAGCAGTACTTC

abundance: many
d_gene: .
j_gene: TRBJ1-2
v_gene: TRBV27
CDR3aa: CASRRQSEVSYGYTF
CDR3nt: TGTGCCAGCAGACGACAGTCGGAGGTTAGTTACGGCTACACCTTC

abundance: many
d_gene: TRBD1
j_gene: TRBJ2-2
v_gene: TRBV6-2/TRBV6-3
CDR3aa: CASSSQLQGALNTGELFF
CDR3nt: TGTGCCAGCAGTTCGCAACTGCAGGGGGCGTTGAACACCGGGGAGCTGTTTTTT